This T cell receptor beta chain was observed in a study of T cell repertoires in cytomegalovirus infection. Whole-study context: Indications of both CMV infection and matching HLA type were provided by public TCR beta signatures. Findings and caveats of the study: Clonotypes of TCR beta that were HLA-C-restricted and CMV-specific dominated the ex vivo response. The study identified carriers of CMV plus the relevant HLA from cumulative public TCR beta family frequency.

This clonotype was counted many times. The antigen is undetermined. V was trimmed by 7 bases and J by 5 bases, leaving 21 bases between them. CDR1 and CDR2 from the germline V gene are MDHEN and SYDVKM. The CDR3 sequence is 15 residues long. TCRdb reprocessed the reads with MiXCR, giving one entry per CDR3 protein. The sample yields under 800,000 distinct CDR3 sequences, 20% to 25% seen once. The sequence was obtained from a human donor in good health (CMV status not recorded). Some clones in this sample may be carry-over from other donors' samples. The chain employs TRBV28 and TRBJ2-7; D might be TRBD1 or TRBD2, each matching 5 bases. The sequenced sample consisted of CD8+ T cells from PBMCs. The CDR3 sequence is CASTTTGASGDEQYF. CDR3 DNA sequence: TGTGCCAGCACTACAACCGGGGCCTCCGGCGACGAGCAGTACTTC.